The 4 T cell receptor beta chains below were found in one sample sequenced in a study of beta chain features in type 1 diabetes. The whole isolated RNA underwent reverse transcription, so sequencing captured expressed TCRB transcripts. This table comes from immunoSEQ multiplex PCR, and its TCRdb copy is limited to in-frame clones, with some not included. Here the sample spans some 900,000 clones, 15% to 20% being singletons. The sample consisted of naive CD4+ T cells from blood. All receptors derive from a woman under 30 in good health.

This clone was detected a few times. The junction shows a germline mismatch at one end, possibly a read error. The chain employs TRBV2 and TRBJ1-4, with 7 nucleotides matching TRBD1. CDR1 and CDR2 (germline): SNHLY, FYNNEI. CDR3 length: 15 amino acids. The CDR3 loop reads CASSRSGTEGGTALF. The CDR3 DNA sequence: TGTGCCAGCAGCCGAAGCGGGACAGAGGGGGGTACTGCCCTTTTT. Based on the CDR3 plus reference TRBV2 and TRBJ1-4, the full variable domain is EPEVTQTPSHQVTQMGQEVILRCVPISNHLYFYWYRQILGQKVEFLVSFYNNEISEKSEIFDDQFSVERPDGSNFTLKIRSTKLEDSAMYFCASSRSGTEGGTALFGSGTQLSVL.

This clone has a handful of counts. CDR3 amino acids: CASSQSFYNEQFF. The CDR3 coding sequence is TGTGCCAGCAGCCAATCTTTCTACAATGAGCAGTTCTTC. The chain combines TRBV14 with TRBJ2-1; no clear D. The CDR3 has 13 residues. The V end lost 2 bases, the J end lost 3 bases, and 5 bases lay between the germline ends. Germline CDR1 is SGHDN and CDR2 is FVKESK.

This clone was detected only a few times. This sequence joins TRBV7-9 and TRBJ1-5; D possibly corresponds to TRBD1 (6 bases). CDR3 size: 16 residues. V lost 1 base to trimming and J lost 2 bases, with 12 bases between them. Looked up from germline, CDR1 is SEHNR and CDR2 is FQNEAQ (reference sequence). CDR3: CASSLGSGAGNQPQHF. The DNA for the CDR3 is TGTGCCAGCAGCTTAGGATCGGGGGCCGGCAATCAGCCCCAGCATTTT.

The V call is TRBV14, the J call TRBJ2-7, with D uncertain. Germline CDR1 SGHDN, CDR2 FVKESK. CDR3 size: 15 residues. The germline V and J ends were trimmed by 2 bases and 0 bases, with 11 bases remaining between them. CDR3 in amino acids: CASSQFSVSSYEQYF. The CDR3 DNA reads as TGTGCCAGCAGCCAATTTTCAGTTTCCTCCTACGAGCAGTACTTC.